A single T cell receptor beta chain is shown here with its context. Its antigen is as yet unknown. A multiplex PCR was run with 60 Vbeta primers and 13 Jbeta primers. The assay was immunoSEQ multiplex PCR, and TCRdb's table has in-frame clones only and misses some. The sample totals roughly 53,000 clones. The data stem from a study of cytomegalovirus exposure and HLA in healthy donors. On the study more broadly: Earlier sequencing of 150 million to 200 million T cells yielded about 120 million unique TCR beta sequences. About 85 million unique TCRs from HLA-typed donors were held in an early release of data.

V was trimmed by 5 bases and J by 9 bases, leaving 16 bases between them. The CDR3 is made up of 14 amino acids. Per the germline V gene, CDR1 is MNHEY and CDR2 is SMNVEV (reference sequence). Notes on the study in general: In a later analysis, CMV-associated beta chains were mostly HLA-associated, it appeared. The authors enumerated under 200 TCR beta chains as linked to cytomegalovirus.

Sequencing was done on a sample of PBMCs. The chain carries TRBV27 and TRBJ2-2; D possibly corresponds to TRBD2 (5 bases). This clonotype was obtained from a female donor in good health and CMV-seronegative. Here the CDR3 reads CASSVGIGVRELFF. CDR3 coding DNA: TGTGCCAGCAGTGTGGGAATCGGGGTGCGGGAGCTGTTTTTT.